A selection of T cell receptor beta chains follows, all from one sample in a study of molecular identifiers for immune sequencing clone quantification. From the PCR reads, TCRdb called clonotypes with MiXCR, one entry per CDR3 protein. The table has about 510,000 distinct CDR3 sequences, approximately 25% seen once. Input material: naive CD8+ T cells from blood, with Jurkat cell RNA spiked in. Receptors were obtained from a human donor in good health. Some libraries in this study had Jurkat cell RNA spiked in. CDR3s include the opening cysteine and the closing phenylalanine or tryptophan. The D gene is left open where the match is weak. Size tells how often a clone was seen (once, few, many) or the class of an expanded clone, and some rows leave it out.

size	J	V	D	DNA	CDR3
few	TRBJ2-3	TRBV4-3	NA	TGCGCCAGCAGCCAAGTAAAGGGGGTAGCCGGGCCCTCCACAGATACGCAGTATTTT	CASSQVKGVAGPSTDTQYF
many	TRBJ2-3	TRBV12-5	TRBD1	TGTGCTAGTGGTGATGACAGGGTCACAGATACGCAGTATTTT	CASGDDRVTDTQYF
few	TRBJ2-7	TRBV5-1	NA	TGCGCCAGCAGCTTGACGGGACACCTCAACGAGCAGTACTTC	CASSLTGHLNEQYF
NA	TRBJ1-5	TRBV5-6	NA	TGTGCCAGCGGCGGGACAAATATCTATCAGCCCCAGCATTTT	CASGGTNIYQPQHF
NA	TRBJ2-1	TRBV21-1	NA	TGTGCCAGCAGCATAATCGGCGGACTAGAAGGGGCCGAACGGGTATGCTCCTACAATGAGCAGTTCTTC	CASSIIGGLEGAERVCSYNEQFF
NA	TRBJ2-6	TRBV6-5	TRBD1	TGTGCCAGCGGTTACCCACCGACAGGGGCAGGTGGGGCCAACGTCCTGACTTTC	CASGYPPTGAGGANVLTF
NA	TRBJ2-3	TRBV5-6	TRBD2	TGTGCCAGCAGCTTGGGTAGCGGGAGTGGCCCAGATACGCAGTATTTT	CASSLGSGSGPDTQYF
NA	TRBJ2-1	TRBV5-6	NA	TGTGCCAGCAGCCCTGCCTCCTACAATGAGCAGTTCTTC	CASSPASYNEQFF
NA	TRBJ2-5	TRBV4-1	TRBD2	TGCGCCAGCAGCCCTCGGGCTAGCGGGGGCAAGTACCAAGAGACCCAGTACTTC	CASSPRASGGKYQETQYF
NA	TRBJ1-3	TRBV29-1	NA	TGCAGCGTTGAAATTTACGTGTTTCCTGCCACGTCTGGAAACACCATATATTTT	CSVEIYVFPATSGNTIYF
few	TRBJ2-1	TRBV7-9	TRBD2	TGTGCCAGCAGCTTAGCTAGCGGGGGTAGCTCCTACAATGAGCAGTTCTTC	CASSLASGGSSYNEQFF
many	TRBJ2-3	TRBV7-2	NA	TGTGCCAGCAGCTCGGACGCGACAGATACGCAGTATTTT	CASSSDATDTQYF
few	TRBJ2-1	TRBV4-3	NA	TGCGCCAGCAGCCCAGGGGACCTCAATGAGCAGTTCTTC	CASSPGDLNEQFF
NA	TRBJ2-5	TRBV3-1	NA	TGTGCCAGCAGCCAAGATCGGGGGGCCGTAGCCCAGTACTTC	CASSQDRGAVAQYF
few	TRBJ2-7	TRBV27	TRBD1	TGTGCCAGCAGTGCACAGGGGGCCTACGAGCAGTACTTC	CASSAQGAYEQYF
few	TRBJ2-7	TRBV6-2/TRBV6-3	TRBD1	TGTGCCAGCAGTTACTCCTTCCGGGACAGGGAACCCGAGCAGTACTTC	CASSYSFRDREPEQYF
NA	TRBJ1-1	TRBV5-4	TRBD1	TGTGCCAGCAGCTTCTCCACCGGGACAGCTAACACTGAAGCTTTCTTT	CASSFSTGTANTEAFF
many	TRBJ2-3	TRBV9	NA	TGTGCCAGCAGCGTAGCTACGACAGGCACAGATACGCAGTATTTT	CASSVATTGTDTQYF
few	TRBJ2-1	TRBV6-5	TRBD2	TGTGCCAGCAGTCAAACGGGACTAGCGTACAATGAGCAGTTCTTC	CASSQTGLAYNEQFF
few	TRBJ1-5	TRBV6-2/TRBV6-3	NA	TGTGCCAGCAGTCCTTGGCAGAATAGCAATCAGCCCCAGCATTTT	CASSPWQNSNQPQHF
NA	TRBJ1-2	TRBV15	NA	TGTGCCACCAGCAGAGATGAGGGGGTCTATGGCTACGCCTTC	CATSRDEGVYGYAF
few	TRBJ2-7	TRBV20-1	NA	TGCAGTGCTAGTCAGGGTTGGCCTGAAGGGCAGTACTTC	CSASQGWPEGQYF
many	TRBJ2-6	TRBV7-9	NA	TGTGCCAGCAGCTCGGGACCGGGTACTCTTCGCTCTGTGGGGGCCAACGTCCTGACTTTC	CASSSGPGTLRSVGANVLTF